Below, 10 T cell receptor beta chains from the same sample are listed, as sequenced in a study of cytomegalovirus exposure and HLA in healthy donors. With 60 Vbeta and 13 Jbeta primers, the PCR was carried out. Clones were read by immunoSEQ multiplex PCR, and TCRdb kept only the in-frame ones, dropping some. The sample has 200,000 to 250,000 clones, 65% to 85% seen once. Sequencing used PBMCs. These receptors all come from a boy between 2 and 10 years old in good health and CMV-seronegative.

The chain uses TRBV29-1 and TRBJ1-2, with D perhaps matching TRBD1 (5 bases). Germline V gene lookup returns CDR1 SQVTM and CDR2 ANQGSEA. Trimming removed 7 bases at V and 5 bases at J, with 20 bases between. This CDR3 is 14 amino acids long. The CDR3 DNA is TGCAGCGGGAGGGTAGGGGCCGAAGGGTATGGCTACACCTTC. The encoded protein is CSGRVGAEGYGYTF.

The CDR3 bases are TGTGCCAGCAGCCCCCCCACAGGGCGCACTGAAGCTTTCTTT. As protein: CASSPPTGRTEAFF. The rearrangement uses TRBV11-2 and TRBJ1-1; a weak D match, TRBD1 (6 bases). The CDR3 totals 14 residues. Trimming removed 5 bases at V and 4 bases at J, with 14 bases between. Per germline, CDR1 SGHAT and CDR2 FQNNGV. The entire variable domain, with the rest obtained from reference TRBV11-2 and TRBJ1-1, is as follows: EAGVAQSPRYKIIEKRQSVAFWCNPISGHATLYWYQQILGQGPKLLIQFQNNGVVDDSQLPKDRFSAERLKGVDSTLKIQPAKLEDSAVYLCASSPPTGRTEAFFGQGTRLTVV.

This clone has a single count. V usage is TRBV19 and J usage is TRBJ2-7, with TRBD1 matching over 11 bases. Germline-derived CDR1 and CDR2 are LNHDA and SQIVND (reference sequence). V gave up 1 base and J gave up 6 bases; unmatched junction bases: 5. The CDR3 spans 15 residues. The CDR3 DNA follows: TGTGCCAGTAGTATAGCTGGGACAGGGGGGGTCGAGCAGTACTTC. It is translated as CASSIAGTGGVEQYF.

This rearrangement joins TRBV7-2 to TRBJ2-5; 11 bases agree with TRBD2. The CDR3 runs 17 residues. Germline values: CDR1 SGHTA, CDR2 FQGNSA. V shed 1 base and J 5 bases; nucleotides not matched to a gene: 9. The DNA of the CDR3 is TGTGCCAGCAGCTTAGTGGTAGCGGGGGGGCGATCGGAGACCCAGTACTTC. It codes for CASSLVVAGGRSETQYF.

This clone was seen once. The junction and the germline gene differ at one end; a read error may be behind it. The chain has TRBV11-2 and TRBJ1-1, with a possible D match to TRBD1 (5 bases). The CDR3 runs 11 residues. Germline values: CDR1 SGHAT, CDR2 FQNNGV. CDR3 nucleotide sequence: TGTGCCAGCAGCTCCCTGACAGACAGTCTTTTT. It encodes CASSSLTDSLF.

About this clone itself: One end of the junction varies from germline; a read error may be responsible. The chain has TRBV7-9 and TRBJ2-5; D is perhaps TRBD1 (5 bases). The CDR3 totals 12 residues. Germline assignment: CDR1 SEHNR and CDR2 FQNEAQ (reference sequence). The CDR3 nucleotides read TGTTCCAGCAGTCTCAGGGATGAGACCCAGTACTTC. Protein: CSSSLRDETQYF.

The rearrangement joins TRBV9 to TRBJ2-1; TRBD2 is a possible D gene (6 bases). Germline CDR1 and CDR2: SGDLS and YYNGEE. The CDR3 extends over 12 amino acids. V was shortened by 0 bases and J by 8 bases, with 6 bases between the two germline ends. The CDR3 nucleotides read TGTGCCAGCAGCGTAGGGGGGGATGAGCAGTTCTTC. Protein: CASSVGGDEQFF.

V gene TRBV7-6 combines with J gene TRBJ2-7; 7 bases map to TRBD2. This CDR3 has 15 amino acids. Germline loops: CDR1 SGHVS, CDR2 FNYEAQ. The ends lost 4 bases at V and 4 bases at J; junction bases unmatched: 10. The CDR3 DNA follows: TGTGCCAGCAGCTCGAGACTAGCCTCTCCTTACGAGCAGTACTTC. Translated: CASSSRLASPYEQYF.

The count of this clone is one. The rearrangement links TRBV23-1 to TRBJ2-1; 10 nucleotides line up with TRBD2. TRBV23-1 is placed among ORFs of uncertain function. V gave up 2 bases and J gave up 7 bases; unmatched junction bases: 5. This CDR3 spans 15 amino acids. The CDR3 protein is CASSQGAGGSNEQFF. The CDR3 DNA reads TGCGCCAGCAGTCAAGGAGCGGGGGGGTCGAATGAGCAGTTCTTC.

In nucleotides, the CDR3 is TGTGCCAGCAGCTTAGGGGGGGCAGGGGGCGGCTACACCTTC. This sequence encodes CASSLGGAGGGYTF. The chain has TRBV11-2 and TRBJ1-2, with 8 bases identical to TRBD1. The CDR3 length is 14 residues. Unmatched junction bases numbered 6, after V lost 1 base and J lost 8 bases. CDR1 is SGHAT, CDR2 FQNNGV, per germline.